These 25 T cell receptor beta chains share one sample of origin, sequenced in a study of breast tumors, draining lymph nodes, adjacent tissues. Via MiXCR, TCRdb re-called the multiplex PCR reads, giving one row per CDR3 protein. The sample yields 70,000 or so distinct CDR3 sequences, less than 45% seen once. The sample comprised breast tumor tissue. These receptors all stem from a female donor with breast cancer. Some clones in this sample may be carry-over from other donors' samples.

This clonotype was observed once. The rearrangement uses TRBV20-1 and TRBJ1-5; D is ambiguous. The CDR3 covers 12 residues. Germline assignment: CDR1 DFQATT and CDR2 SNEGSKA (reference sequence). Deletions cut 6 bases from V and 14 bases from J, with 20 bases between. CDR3 sequence (DNA): TGCAGTGCGAGACGTCTCGAACCCTACGAGCATTTT. Its translation is CSARRLEPYEHF.

A note on this clonotype: A junction end diverges from the germline sequence, so it may reflect a read error. The rearrangement uses TRBV13 and TRBJ2-7; the D gene is possibly TRBD2 (5 bases). Germline V gene sequence: CDR1 PRHDT, CDR2 FYEKMQ (reference sequence). This CDR3 region has 17 residues. CDR3: CASSSSPRALGRNERYF. Here the CDR3 DNA reads TGTGCCAGCAGCTCCTCCCCGCGGGCGCTGGGTAGGAACGAGCGGTACTTC. Full variable domain (missing parts from reference TRBV13 and TRBJ2-7): AAGVIQSPRHLIKEKRETATLKCYPIPRHDTVYWYQQGPGQDPQFLISFYEKMQSDKGSIPDRFSAQQFSDYHSELNMSSLELGDSALYFCASSSSPRALGRNERYFGPGTRLTVT.

This rearrangement joins TRBV7-8 to TRBJ1-2, with TRBD1 matching 9 bases. The germline CDR1 and CDR2 sequences are SGHVS and FQNEAQ. This CDR3 region has 13 residues. V shed 5 bases, J shed 4 bases, and the junction held 2 bases outside the gene matches. CDR3 protein: CASSGDRAYGYTF. In DNA form, the CDR3 reads TGTGCCAGCAGCGGGGACAGGGCCTATGGCTACACCTTC.

The chain links TRBV7-8 to TRBJ2-7; D is undetermined. This CDR3 region has 13 residues. The V gene lost 1 base and the J gene lost 0 bases, with 4 bases spanning the gap. The germline CDR1 and CDR2 sequences are SGHVS and FQNEAQ. Written as DNA, the CDR3 is TGTGCCAGCAGCTTAGGTCTCTCCTACGAGCAGTACTTC. As protein: CASSLGLSYEQYF.

Concerning this clonotype itself: A much larger clonotype is one base distant, so this may be a read error. The rearrangement joins TRBV20-1 to TRBJ2-1; D is perhaps TRBD1 or TRBD2 (6 bases each). CDR3 size: 13 residues. Germline lookup yields CDR1 DFQATT and CDR2 SNEGSKA (reference sequence). The germline V and J ends were trimmed by 4 bases and 12 bases, with 19 bases remaining between them. The CDR3 loop is CSATRENPGAQFF. The CDR3 nucleotides read TGCAGTGCTACCCGAGAGAACCCGGGGGCGCAGTTCTTC.

This clonotype was detected ten times or more. V gene TRBV18 combines with J gene TRBJ2-5; D not certain. The germline CDR1 and CDR2 sequences are KGHSH and LQKENI. This CDR3 spans 11 amino acids. V gave up 9 bases and J gave up 5 bases, with 10 bases separating them. The CDR3 nucleotides are TGTGCCAGTTCCGATCCGGAGACCCAGTACTTC. Protein product: CASSDPETQYF.

The V and J genes are TRBV7-8 and TRBJ1-4; D not certain. There are 17 residues in the CDR3. Germline CDR1 and CDR2: SGHVS and FQNEAQ. Between the trimmed V and J ends, which lost 0 bases and 3 bases, there was a span of 14 bases. CDR3 DNA sequence: TGTGCCAGCAGCTTAGCCGGGGAGGCTGAAGCTAATGAAAAACTGTTTTTT. It specifies CASSLAGEAEANEKLFF.

The gene calls are TRBV19 and TRBJ2-5, with 9 bases identical to TRBD1. CDR1 and CDR2 from the germline V gene are LNHDA and SQIVND (reference sequence). The CDR3 consists of 15 residues. Trimming took 5 bases from V and 2 from J; bases not matched to a gene: 6. CDR3 in DNA: TGTGCCAGTAGTCCCGACAGGGGGATTCAAGAGACCCAGTACTTC. Translation: CASSPDRGIQETQYF.

The rearrangement uses TRBV2 and TRBJ2-3, with TRBD2 matching over 13 bases. The CDR3 totals 18 residues. Germline CDR1 and CDR2: SNHLY and FYNNEI. V gave up 6 bases and J gave up 1 base; unmatched junction bases: 10. In nucleotides, the CDR3 is TGTGCCAGCAGGGGTAAACTAGCGGGGGGGCTGGGCACAGATACGCAGTATTTT. It is translated as CASRGKLAGGLGTDTQYF.

As regards this clonotype: A read error may explain this, as a much larger clone is one base away. The rearrangement joins TRBV5-1 to TRBJ2-5, with D perhaps given as TRBD1 or TRBD2 (5 bases each). Germline CDR1 reads SGHRS; CDR2 reads YFSETQ. This CDR3 is built from 13 residues. Trimming removed 4 bases from V and 2 bases from J, with 9 bases in between. This CDR3 reads CASSTGPQETQYF. The CDR3 DNA reads TGCGCCAGCAGCACGGGACCTCAAGAGACCCAGTACTTC.

This clonotype is labeled as medium-sized. The chain uses TRBV12-3 or TRBV12-4 and TRBJ2-5, with D perhaps matching TRBD2 (6 bases). V lost 5 bases, J lost 5 bases, and 18 bases lay in between. The CDR3 is made up of 15 amino acids. Here the CDR3 DNA reads TGTGCCAGCAGTAAGGGGCGGGATAGGTCGGAGACCCAGTACTTC. It specifies CASSKGRDRSETQYF.

With regard to this clonotype: An end of the junction differs from the germline gene, which may be a read error. The chain links TRBV11-3 to TRBJ2-5, with 10 bases lining up with TRBD2. The V gene's germline CDR1 is SGHNT and CDR2 YENEEA. CDR3 length: 18 amino acids. The CDR3 nucleotides read TGTGCCGGCAGCCAAGATCTAGCGGGGGTGGGAGTCGGAGAGACCCAGTACTTC. Amino acid sequence: CAGSQDLAGVGVGETQYF.

With respect to this clonotype: It may be a read error: a sequence one base away is much more abundant. CDR3 sequence reads: CASSFLLTGDTGELFF. CDR3 nucleotides: TGTGCCAGCAGTTTCTTATTGACAGGCGACACCGGGGAGCTGTTTTTT. The chain has TRBV12-3 or TRBV12-4 and TRBJ2-2; D is possibly TRBD1 (6 bases). Trimming cost V 3 bases and J 3 bases, with 14 bases left between them. The CDR3 is made up of 16 amino acids.

In this sample, this clonotype turned up many times. The chain uses TRBV18 and TRBJ2-7; 8 positions agree with TRBD2. CDR3 length equals 15 residues. From germline, CDR1 is KGHSH and CDR2 LQKENI. V was clipped by 3 bases and J by 1 base; unmatched bases: 5. The CDR3 region is CASSPLAGLSYEQYF. In nucleotides, the CDR3 is TGTGCCAGCTCACCGCTAGCGGGCTTATCCTACGAGCAGTACTTC.

This clonotype has at least ten counts. The gene calls are TRBV6-1 and TRBJ2-7; 9 nucleotides match TRBD1. The germline V gene has CDR1 MNHNS and CDR2 SASEGT. The CDR3 runs 20 residues. J lost 3 bases, V lost 6 bases, and 24 bases had no gene match. CDR3 bases: TGTGCCAGCAGCCTCACCGCCGGGACAGGGATATCATTTCGGGGCTACGAGCAGTACTTC. This encodes CASSLTAGTGISFRGYEQYF.

The count of this clonotype is one. Given the absence of the conserved phenylalanine or tryptophan at the CDR3 end, a read error is likely. This rearrangement joins TRBV7-9 to TRBJ2-2; 12 bases are a match to TRBD1. The J call is doubtful: the DNA matches TRBJ1-1 better. This CDR3 has 16 residues. CDR1 is SEHNR and CDR2 is FQNEAQ in the germline V gene (reference sequence). The CDR3 here is CASSWGTGGGRTEAFS. In DNA, the CDR3 is TGTGCCAGCAGCTGGGGGACAGGGGGCGGACGGACTGAAGCTTTCTCT.

Concerning this clonotype: A much more abundant neighbour one base away suggests this may be a read error. The rearrangement joins TRBV24-1 to TRBJ1-1; D may be TRBD1 (6 bases). This CDR3 spans 15 amino acids. V was cut by 5 bases and J by 1 base, with 13 bases left in between. CDR1 and CDR2 (germline): KGHDR, SFDVKD. CDR3 DNA: TGTGCCACCAGTGGAACAGGGCCCGGGAACACTGAAGCTTTCTTT. Protein product: CATSGTGPGNTEAFF.

The table lists this clonotype with many counts. This chain joins TRBV20-1 and TRBJ2-1; 8 bases match TRBD2. This CDR3 contains 15 residues. Germline assignment: CDR1 DFQATT and CDR2 SNEGSKA (reference sequence). J gave up 7 bases and V 2 bases, and 10 bases lay outside the gene matches. Written as DNA, the CDR3 is TGCAGTGCTAGATACGAGACTAGCGTTAAAAATGAGCAGTTCTTC. It codes for CSARYETSVKNEQFF.

In its sample, this clonotype was seen a few times. This may come from a read error, since a much larger clone is one base off. This chain uses TRBV20-1 with TRBJ2-5, with a weak D call TRBD2 (6 bases). This CDR3 region has 11 residues. The germline gives CDR1 DFQATT, CDR2 SNEGSKA (reference sequence). CDR3 in DNA: TGCGGTGCTTGGAGGGGAGAGACTCAGTACTTC. This codes for CGAWRGETQYF.

V usage is TRBV12-3 or TRBV12-4 and J usage is TRBJ1-5; no clear D gene. There are 11 residues in the CDR3. Trimming shortened V by 4 bases and J by 14 bases, and 12 bases separated the two germline ends. Written as DNA, the CDR3 is TGTGCCAGCAGTTCTAGTGGCGGTGAGCATTTT. Protein sequence: CASSSSGGEHF.

This clonotype showed up just a few times. A much larger clonotype is one base distant, so this may be a read error. The V and J genes are TRBV6-5 and TRBJ2-3, with 8 bases that match TRBD1. The CDR3 extends over 16 amino acids. CDR1 is MNHEY and CDR2 is SVGAGI in the germline V gene. The ends lost 4 bases at V and 4 bases at J; junction bases unmatched: 10. CDR3 in DNA: TGTGCCAGCAGTTGCTTAGCCGGGACAGGTCCAGATACGCAGTATTTT. It specifies CASSCLAGTGPDTQYF.

This clonotype was found many times. DNA of the CDR3: TGTGCCAGCAGCACGGGGGAGGCCCGCACAGATACGCAGTATTTT. It encodes CASSTGEARTDTQYF. This rearrangement joins TRBV9 to TRBJ2-3; D is possibly TRBD2 (6 bases). Germline loops: CDR1 SGDLS, CDR2 YYNGEE. There are 15 residues in the CDR3. V lost 4 bases and J lost 1, with 13 bases in between.

This clonotype was seen many times. The chain couples TRBV12-5 to TRBJ2-2; 8 bases are shared with TRBD2. Looked up from germline, CDR1 is LGHNT and CDR2 is FRNRAP. The length of the CDR3 is 19 residues. The V and J ends lost 0 bases and 3 bases, in that order; junction bases with no gene match: 12. The CDR3 here is CASGLVLSSGLEDTGELFF. The CDR3 DNA is TGTGCTAGTGGTTTGGTACTGTCTAGCGGGCTTGAGGACACCGGGGAGCTGTTTTTT.

This chain uses TRBV5-1 with TRBJ2-7; 9 nucleotides line up with TRBD1. Trimming removed 7 bases from V and 6 bases from J; junction bases left unmatched: 14. CDR1 is SGHRS and CDR2 is YFSETQ in the germline V gene. The length of the CDR3 is 15 residues. The CDR3 loop reads CASSPQGTGLGEQYF. The CDR3 DNA follows: TGCGCCAGCTCACCACAAGGGACAGGGCTCGGCGAGCAGTACTTC. Supplemented by reference TRBV5-1 and TRBJ2-7, the full variable domain reads KAGVTQTPRYLIKTRGQQVTLSCSPISGHRSVSWYQQTPGQGLQFLFEYFSETQRNKGNFPGRFSGRQFSNSRSEMNVSTLELGDSALYLCASSPQGTGLGEQYFGPGTRLTVT.

This clonotype was found many times. The chain combines TRBV30 with TRBJ2-1; weak D call: TRBD1 (5 bases). Germline V lookup: CDR1 GTSNPN, CDR2 SVGIG (reference sequence). The germline V and J ends were trimmed by 0 bases and 8 bases, with 14 bases remaining between them. CDR3 size: 14 residues. The CDR3 protein is CAWSVFTGVDEQFF. The CDR3 coding sequence is TGTGCCTGGAGTGTCTTTACAGGTGTGGATGAGCAGTTCTTC.